This entry is about one TCR beta chain. Multiplex PCR with BIOMED2 TRB-A/B primer pools amplified TRB rearrangements. From the multiplex PCR reads, TCRdb called clonotypes with MiXCR, one entry per CDR3 protein. Of roughly 2,200 distinct CDR3 sequences listed, about 25% are singletons. This sample is drawn from a study of T and B cells in COVID-19 patients. The CDR3 length is 15 residues. TRB was amplified from about 240-490 ng of blood genomic DNA. V usage is TRBV21-1 and J usage is TRBJ2-1; no DNA check was done on the table's D call, TRBD1. TRBV21-1 is a documented pseudogene. This TCR came from a human donor with active COVID-19. Sequencing was performed on blood. The CDR3 here is CASCRDRVVFGKQFF. As DNA, the CDR3 is TGTGCCAGCTGCCGGGACAGGGTGGTTTTTGGGAAGCAGTTCTTC.